This T cell receptor beta chain was sequenced during a study of shared clonotypes between healthy human individuals. Study context: Each donor's CD8 memory used one plate, CD8 naive two, each CD4 subset three.

Produced via immunoSEQ multiplex PCR; TCRdb's table is partial and in-frame only. The data contain 2 million to 2.5 million clones, 90% to 95% of them singletons. General observations from the study: Since donors were few, the genetic and exposure-history diversity represented was limited. Clonotypes not shared had lower generation probabilities than those common to all four donors. Researchers found naive subsets generally carried larger estimated richness than memory subsets.

CDR1 and CDR2 from the germline V gene are SGHRS and YFSETQ. This CDR3 comprises 14 residues. Between the trimmed V and J ends, which lost 0 bases and 2 bases, there was a span of 9 bases. Note on this clone: No antigen is known for it. This specimen includes other DNA sequences encoding the same CDR3.

The origin of this receptor is a man aged 18 to 30 in good health. The gene calls are TRBV5-1 and TRBJ2-7; D may correspond to TRBD1 or TRBD2 (6 bases each). Sequencing was performed on naive CD4+ T cells sorted from blood. As for subset: CD45RA+ positively selected. In DNA form, the CDR3 reads TGCGCCAGCAGCTTGGCCGGGGGCCCCTACGAGCAGTACTTC. Translating gives CASSLAGGPYEQYF.